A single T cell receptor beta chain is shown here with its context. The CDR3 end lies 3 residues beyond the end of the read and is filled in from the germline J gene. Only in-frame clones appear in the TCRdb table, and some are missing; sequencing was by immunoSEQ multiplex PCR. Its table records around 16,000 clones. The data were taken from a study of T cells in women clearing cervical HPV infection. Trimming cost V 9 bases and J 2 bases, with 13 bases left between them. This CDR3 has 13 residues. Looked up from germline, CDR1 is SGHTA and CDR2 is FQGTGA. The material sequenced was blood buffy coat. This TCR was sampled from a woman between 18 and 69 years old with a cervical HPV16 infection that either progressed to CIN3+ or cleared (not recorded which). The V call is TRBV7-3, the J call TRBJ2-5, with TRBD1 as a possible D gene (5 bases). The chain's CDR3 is CASRGPGQETQYF. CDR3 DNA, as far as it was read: TGTGCCAGTAGGGGCCCGGGTCAAGAGACC.